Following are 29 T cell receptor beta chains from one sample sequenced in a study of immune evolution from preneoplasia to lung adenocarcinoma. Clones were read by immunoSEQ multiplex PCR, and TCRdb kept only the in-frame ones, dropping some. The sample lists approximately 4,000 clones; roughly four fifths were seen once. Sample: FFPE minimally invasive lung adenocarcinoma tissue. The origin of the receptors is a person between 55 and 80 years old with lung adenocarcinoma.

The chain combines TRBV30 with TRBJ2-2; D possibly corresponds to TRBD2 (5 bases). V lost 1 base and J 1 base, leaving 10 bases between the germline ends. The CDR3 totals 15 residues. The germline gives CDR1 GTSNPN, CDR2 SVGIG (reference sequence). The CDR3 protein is CAWSAGIVNTGELFF. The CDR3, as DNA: TGTGCCTGGAGTGCCGGGATCGTGAACACCGGGGAGCTGTTTTTT.

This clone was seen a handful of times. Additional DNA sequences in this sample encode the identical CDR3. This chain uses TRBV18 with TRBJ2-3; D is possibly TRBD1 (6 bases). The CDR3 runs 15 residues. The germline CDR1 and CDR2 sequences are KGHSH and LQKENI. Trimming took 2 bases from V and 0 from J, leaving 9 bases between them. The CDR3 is CASSPTGQSTDTQYF. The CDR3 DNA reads TGTGCCAGCTCACCAACGGGACAAAGCACAGATACGCAGTATTTT.

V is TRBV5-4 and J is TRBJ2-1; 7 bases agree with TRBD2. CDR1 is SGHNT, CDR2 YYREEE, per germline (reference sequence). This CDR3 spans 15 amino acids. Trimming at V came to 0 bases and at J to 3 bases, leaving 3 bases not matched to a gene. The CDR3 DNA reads TGTGCCAGCAGCTTGGATCGGGGGGTCTACAATGAGCAGTTCTTC. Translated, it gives CASSLDRGVYNEQFF.

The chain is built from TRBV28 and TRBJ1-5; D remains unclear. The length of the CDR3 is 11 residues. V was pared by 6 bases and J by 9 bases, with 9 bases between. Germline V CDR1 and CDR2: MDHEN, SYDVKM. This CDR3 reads CASSSDRPQHF. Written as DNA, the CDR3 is TGTGCCAGCAGCAGCGACCGGCCCCAGCATTTT.

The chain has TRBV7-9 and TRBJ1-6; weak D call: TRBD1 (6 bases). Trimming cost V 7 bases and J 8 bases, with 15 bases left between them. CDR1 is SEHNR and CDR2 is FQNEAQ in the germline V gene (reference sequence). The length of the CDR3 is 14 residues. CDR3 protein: CASTWSGADSPLHF. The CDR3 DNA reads TGTGCCAGCACCTGGTCAGGGGCCGATTCACCCCTCCACTTT. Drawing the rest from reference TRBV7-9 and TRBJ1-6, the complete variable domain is DTGVSQNPRHKITKRGQNVTFRCDPISEHNRLYWYRQTLGQGPEFLTYFQNEAQLEKSRLLSDRFSAERPKGSFSTLEIQRTEQGDSAMYLCASTWSGADSPLHFGNGTRLTVT.

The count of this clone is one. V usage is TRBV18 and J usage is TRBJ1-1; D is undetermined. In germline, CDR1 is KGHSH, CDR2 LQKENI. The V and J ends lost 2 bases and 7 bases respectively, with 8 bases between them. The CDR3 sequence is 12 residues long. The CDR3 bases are TGTGCCAGCTCACCAGGGTATTATGAAGCTTTCTTT. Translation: CASSPGYYEAFF.

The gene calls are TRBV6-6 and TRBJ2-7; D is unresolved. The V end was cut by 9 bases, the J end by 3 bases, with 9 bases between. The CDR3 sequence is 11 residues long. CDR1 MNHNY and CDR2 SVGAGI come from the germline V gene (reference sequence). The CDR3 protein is CARLQFYEQYV. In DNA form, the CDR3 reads TGTGCCAGATTACAGTTCTACGAGCAGTACGTC.

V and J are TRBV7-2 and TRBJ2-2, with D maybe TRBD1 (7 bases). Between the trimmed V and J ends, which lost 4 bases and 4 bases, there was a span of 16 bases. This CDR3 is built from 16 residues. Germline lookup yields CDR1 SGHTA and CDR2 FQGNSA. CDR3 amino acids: CASSYRQGGATGELFF. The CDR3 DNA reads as TGTGCCAGCAGCTATCGACAGGGAGGTGCCACCGGGGAGCTGTTTTTT.

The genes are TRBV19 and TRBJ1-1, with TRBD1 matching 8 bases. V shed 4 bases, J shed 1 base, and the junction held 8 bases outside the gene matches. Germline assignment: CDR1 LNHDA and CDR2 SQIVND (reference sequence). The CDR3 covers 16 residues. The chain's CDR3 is CASSTGQALRNTEAFF. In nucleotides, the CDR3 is TGTGCCAGTAGTACGGGACAGGCGCTCCGGAACACTGAAGCTTTCTTT.

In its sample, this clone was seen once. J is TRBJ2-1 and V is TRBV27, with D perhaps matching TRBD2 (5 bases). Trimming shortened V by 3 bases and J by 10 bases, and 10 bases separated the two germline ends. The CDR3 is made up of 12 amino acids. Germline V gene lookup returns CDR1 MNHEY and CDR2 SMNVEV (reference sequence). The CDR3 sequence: CASSFRGYEQFF. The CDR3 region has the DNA TGTGCCAGCAGTTTCCGGGGATACGAGCAGTTCTTC.

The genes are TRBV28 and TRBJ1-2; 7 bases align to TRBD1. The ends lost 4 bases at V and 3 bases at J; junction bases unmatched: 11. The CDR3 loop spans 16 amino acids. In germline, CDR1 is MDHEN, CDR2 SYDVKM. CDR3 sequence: CASSYPIGGQDYGYTF. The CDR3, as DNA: TGTGCCAGCAGTTATCCTATCGGCGGACAGGACTATGGCTACACCTTC.

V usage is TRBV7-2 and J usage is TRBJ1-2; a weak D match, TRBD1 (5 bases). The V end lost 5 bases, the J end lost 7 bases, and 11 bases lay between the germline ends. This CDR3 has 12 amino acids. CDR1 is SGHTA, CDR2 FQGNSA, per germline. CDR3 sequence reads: CASSLPGRGYTF. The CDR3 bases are TGTGCCAGCAGCCTCCCAGGGCGTGGCTACACCTTC.

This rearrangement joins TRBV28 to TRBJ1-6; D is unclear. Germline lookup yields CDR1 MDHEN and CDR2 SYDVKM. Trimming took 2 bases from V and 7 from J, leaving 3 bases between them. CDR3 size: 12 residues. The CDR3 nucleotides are TGTGCCAGCAGTTTACTGAATTCACCCCTCCACTTT. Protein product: CASSLLNSPLHF.

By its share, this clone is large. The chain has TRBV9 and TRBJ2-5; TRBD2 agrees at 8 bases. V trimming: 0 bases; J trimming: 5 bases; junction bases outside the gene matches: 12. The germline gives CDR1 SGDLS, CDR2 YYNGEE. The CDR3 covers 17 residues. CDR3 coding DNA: TGTGCCAGCAGCGTAGCGAAGTCGGGCGGGGGGTTGGAGACCCAGTACTTC. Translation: CASSVAKSGGGLETQYF.

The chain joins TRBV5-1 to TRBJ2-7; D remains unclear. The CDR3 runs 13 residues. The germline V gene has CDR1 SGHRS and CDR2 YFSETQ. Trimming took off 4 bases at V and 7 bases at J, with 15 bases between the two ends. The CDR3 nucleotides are TGCGCCAGCAGCGTGGGCCCTAGTGAGGAGCAGTACTTC. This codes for CASSVGPSEEQYF.

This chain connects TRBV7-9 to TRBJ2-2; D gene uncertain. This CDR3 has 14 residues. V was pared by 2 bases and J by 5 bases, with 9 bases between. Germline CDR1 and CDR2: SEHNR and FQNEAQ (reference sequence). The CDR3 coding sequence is TGTGCCAGCAGCTTAATCCCCGGGACCGGGGAGCTGTTTTTT. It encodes CASSLIPGTGELFF.

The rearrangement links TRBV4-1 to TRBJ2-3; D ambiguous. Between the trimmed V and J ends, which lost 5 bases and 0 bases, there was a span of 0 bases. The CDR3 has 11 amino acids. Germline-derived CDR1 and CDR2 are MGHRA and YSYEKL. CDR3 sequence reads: CASSSTDTQYF. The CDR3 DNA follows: TGCGCCAGCAGCAGCACAGATACGCAGTATTTT.

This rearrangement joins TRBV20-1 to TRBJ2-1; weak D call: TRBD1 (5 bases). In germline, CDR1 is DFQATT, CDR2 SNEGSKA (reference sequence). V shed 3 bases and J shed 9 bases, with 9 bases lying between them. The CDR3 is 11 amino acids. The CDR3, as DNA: TGCAGTGCTAGCCAGGGATCTGAGCAGTTCTTC. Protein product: CSASQGSEQFF.

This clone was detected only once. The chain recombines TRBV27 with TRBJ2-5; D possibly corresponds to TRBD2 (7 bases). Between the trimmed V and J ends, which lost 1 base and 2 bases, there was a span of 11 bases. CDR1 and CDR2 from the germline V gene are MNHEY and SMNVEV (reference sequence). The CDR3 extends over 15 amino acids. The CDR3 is CASSLLGGAQETQYF. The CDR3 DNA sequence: TGTGCCAGCAGTTTATTGGGGGGGGCTCAAGAGACCCAGTACTTC.

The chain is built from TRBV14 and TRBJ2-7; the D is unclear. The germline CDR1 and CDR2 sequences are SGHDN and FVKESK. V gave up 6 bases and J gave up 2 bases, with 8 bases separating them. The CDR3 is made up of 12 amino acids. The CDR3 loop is CASSPDTYEQYF. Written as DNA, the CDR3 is TGTGCCAGCAGTCCAGACACCTACGAGCAGTACTTC.

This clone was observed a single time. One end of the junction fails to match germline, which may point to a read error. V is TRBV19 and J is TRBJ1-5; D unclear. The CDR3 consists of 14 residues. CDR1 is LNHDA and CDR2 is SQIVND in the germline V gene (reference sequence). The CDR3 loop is CASIDHTGGQPQHF. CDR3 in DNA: TGTGCCAGTATAGATCACACCGGTGGGCAGCCCCAACATTTT.

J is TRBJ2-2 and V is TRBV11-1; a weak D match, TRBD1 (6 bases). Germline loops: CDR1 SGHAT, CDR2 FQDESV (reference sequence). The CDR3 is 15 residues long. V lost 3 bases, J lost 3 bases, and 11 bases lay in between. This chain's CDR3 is CASSFGTQDTGELFF. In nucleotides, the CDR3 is TGTGCCAGCAGCTTCGGGACACAGGACACCGGGGAGCTGTTTTTT.

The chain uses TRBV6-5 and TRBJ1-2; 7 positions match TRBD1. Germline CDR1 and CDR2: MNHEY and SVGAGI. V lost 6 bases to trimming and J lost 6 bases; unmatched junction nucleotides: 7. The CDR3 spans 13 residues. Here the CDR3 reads CASSQGDSNGYTF. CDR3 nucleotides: TGTGCCAGCAGCCAGGGGGACAGCAATGGCTACACCTTC.

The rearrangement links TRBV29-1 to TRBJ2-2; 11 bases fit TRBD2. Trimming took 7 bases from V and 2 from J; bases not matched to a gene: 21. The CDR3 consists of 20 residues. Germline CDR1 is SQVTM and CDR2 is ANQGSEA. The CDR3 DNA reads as TGCAGCGCTGTTAGCGGGGGGGGTTCCCGAAAACTTTTAAACACCGGGGAGCTGTTTTTT. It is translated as CSAVSGGGSRKLLNTGELFF.

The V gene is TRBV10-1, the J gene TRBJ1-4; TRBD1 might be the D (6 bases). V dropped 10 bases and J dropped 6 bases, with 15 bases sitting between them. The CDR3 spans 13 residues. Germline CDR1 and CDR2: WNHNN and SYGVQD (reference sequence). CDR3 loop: CAITDSLYEKLFF. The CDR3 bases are TGCGCCATTACGGACAGCCTATATGAAAAACTGTTTTTT.

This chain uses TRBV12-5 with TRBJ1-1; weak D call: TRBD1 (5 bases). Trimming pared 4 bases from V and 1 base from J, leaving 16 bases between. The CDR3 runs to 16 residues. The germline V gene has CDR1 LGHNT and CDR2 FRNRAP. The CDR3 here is CASGSAGSAGNTEAFF. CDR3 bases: TGTGCTAGTGGTTCCGCAGGGTCGGCGGGGAACACTGAAGCTTTCTTT.

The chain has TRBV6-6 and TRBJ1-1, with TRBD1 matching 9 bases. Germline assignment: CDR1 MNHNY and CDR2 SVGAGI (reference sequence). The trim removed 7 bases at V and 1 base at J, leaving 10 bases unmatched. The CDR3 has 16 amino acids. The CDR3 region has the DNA TGTGCCAGCAACTCGGGACAGGGATTGGGGAACACTGAAGCTTTCTTT. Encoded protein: CASNSGQGLGNTEAFF.

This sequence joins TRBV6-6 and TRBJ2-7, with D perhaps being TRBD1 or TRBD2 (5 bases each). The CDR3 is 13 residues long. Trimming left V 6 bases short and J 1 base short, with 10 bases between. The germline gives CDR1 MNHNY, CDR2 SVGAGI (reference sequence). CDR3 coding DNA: TGTGCCAGCAGATATGGGACGTCCTACGAGCAGTACTTC. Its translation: CASRYGTSYEQYF.

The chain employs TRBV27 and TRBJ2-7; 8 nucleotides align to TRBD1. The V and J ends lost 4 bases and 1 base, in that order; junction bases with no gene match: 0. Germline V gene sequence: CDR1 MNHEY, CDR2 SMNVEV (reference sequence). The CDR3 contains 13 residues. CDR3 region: CASSWTGSYEQYF. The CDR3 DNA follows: TGTGCCAGCAGTTGGACAGGGTCCTACGAGCAGTACTTC.